The sample holds many counts of the clone carrying this T cell receptor (beta chain). The data belong to a study of T cells in Graves' hyperthyroidism and ophthalmopathy. TCR beta CDR3 sequences were amplified from RNA transcripts. With the HTBI primer set, the TCR CDR3 went through a first round of RT-PCR. TCRdb re-derived calls from the multiplex PCR reads in MiXCR, one entry per CDR3 protein. The table lists over 400,000 distinct CDR3 sequences, approximately 23% of them singletons. Looked up from germline, CDR1 is MNHEY and CDR2 is SMNVEV (reference sequence). The V gene lost 5 bases and the J gene lost 4 bases, with 17 bases spanning the gap. This CDR3 comprises 15 residues. Diagnoses rested on clinical symptoms, serum thyroxine and TRAb, thyroid ultrasound and orbital computed tomography.

This chain uses TRBV27 with TRBJ1-2; D might be TRBD1 (5 bases). This clonotype was sampled from a woman aged 65 to 85 with Graves' ophthalmopathy. Material for sequencing was blood. The CDR3 loop is CASSPGTGRTYGYTF. The CDR3, as DNA: TGTGCCAGCAGTCCCGGGACGGGAAGGACCTATGGCTACACCTTC.